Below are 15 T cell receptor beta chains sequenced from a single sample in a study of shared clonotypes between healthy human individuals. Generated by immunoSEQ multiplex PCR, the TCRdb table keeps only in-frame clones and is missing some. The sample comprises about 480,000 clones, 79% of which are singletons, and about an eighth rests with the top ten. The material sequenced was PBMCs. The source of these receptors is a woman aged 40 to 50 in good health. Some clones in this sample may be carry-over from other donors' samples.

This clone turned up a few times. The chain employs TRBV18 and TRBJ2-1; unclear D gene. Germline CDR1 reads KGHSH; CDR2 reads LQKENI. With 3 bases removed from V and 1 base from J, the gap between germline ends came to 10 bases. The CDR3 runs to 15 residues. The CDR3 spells CASSPSFGSYNEQFF. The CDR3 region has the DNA TGTGCCAGCTCACCTTCATTTGGATCCTACAATGAGCAGTTCTTC. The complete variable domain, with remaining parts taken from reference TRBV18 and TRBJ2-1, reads NAGVMQNPRHLVRRRGQEARLRCSPMKGHSHVYWYRQLPEEGLKFMVYLQKENIIDESGMPKERFSAEFPKEGPSILRIQQVVRGDSAAYFCASSPSFGSYNEQFFGPGTRLTVL.

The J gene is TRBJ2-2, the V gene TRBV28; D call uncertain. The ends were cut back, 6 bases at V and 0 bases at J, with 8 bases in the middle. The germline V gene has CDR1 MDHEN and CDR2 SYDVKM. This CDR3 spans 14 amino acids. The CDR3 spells CASRPPPNTGELFF. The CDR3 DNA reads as TGTGCCAGCAGGCCGCCACCGAACACCGGGGAGCTGTTTTTT.

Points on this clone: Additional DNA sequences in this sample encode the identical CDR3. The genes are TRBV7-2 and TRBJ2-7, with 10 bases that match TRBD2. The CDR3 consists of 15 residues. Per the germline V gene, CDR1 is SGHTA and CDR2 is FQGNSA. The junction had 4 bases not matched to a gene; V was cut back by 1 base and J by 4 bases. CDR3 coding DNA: TGTGCCAGCAGCTTAGTATCTAGCGGGAGTTACGAGCAGTACTTC. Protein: CASSLVSSGSYEQYF.

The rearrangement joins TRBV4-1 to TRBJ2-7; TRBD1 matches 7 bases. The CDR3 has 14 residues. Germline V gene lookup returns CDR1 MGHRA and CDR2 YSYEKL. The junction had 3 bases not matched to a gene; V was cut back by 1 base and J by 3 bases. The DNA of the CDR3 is TGCGCCAGCAGCCAAGGGGGACAGAGCTACGAGCAGTACTTC. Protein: CASSQGGQSYEQYF.

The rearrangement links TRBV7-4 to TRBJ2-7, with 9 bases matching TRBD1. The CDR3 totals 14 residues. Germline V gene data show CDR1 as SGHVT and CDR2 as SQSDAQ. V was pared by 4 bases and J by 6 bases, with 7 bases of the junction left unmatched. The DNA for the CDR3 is TGTGCCAGCAGCTGGGGACAGGGAGGAGTCGAGCAGTACTTC. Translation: CASSWGQGGVEQYF.

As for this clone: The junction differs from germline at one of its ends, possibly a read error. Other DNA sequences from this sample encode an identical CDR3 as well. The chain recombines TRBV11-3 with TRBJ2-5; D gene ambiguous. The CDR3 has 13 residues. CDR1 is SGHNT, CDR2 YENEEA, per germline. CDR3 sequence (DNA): TGCGCCAGCAGCTCCCGGTGGGAAGAGACCCAGTACTTC. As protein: CASSSRWEETQYF.

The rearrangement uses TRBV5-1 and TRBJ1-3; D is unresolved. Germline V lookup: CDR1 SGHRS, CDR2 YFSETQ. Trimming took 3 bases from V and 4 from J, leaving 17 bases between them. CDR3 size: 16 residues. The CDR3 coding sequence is TGCGCCAGCAGCTCCCAATCCGTAAGTTCCGGAAACACCATATATTTT. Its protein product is CASSSQSVSSGNTIYF.

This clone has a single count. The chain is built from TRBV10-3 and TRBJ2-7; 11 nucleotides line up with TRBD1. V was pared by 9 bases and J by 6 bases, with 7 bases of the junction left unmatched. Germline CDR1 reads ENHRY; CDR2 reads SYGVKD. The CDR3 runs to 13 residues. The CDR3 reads CAIDPGTGGEQYF. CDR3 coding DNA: TGTGCCATTGACCCCGGGACAGGGGGCGAGCAGTACTTC.

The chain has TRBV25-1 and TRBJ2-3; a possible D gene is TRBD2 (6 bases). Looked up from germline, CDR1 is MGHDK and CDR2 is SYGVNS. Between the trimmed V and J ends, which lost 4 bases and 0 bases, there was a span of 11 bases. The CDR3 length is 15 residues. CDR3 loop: CASSAPGLSTDTQYF. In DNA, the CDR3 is TGTGCCAGCAGTGCCCCGGGACTTAGCACAGATACGCAGTATTTT.

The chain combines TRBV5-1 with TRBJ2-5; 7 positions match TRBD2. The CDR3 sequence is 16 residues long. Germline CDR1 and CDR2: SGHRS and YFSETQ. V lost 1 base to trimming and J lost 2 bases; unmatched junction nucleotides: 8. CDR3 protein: CASSLSSRGLQETQYF. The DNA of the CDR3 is TGCGCCAGCAGCTTGAGCTCGCGGGGGTTACAAGAGACCCAGTACTTC.

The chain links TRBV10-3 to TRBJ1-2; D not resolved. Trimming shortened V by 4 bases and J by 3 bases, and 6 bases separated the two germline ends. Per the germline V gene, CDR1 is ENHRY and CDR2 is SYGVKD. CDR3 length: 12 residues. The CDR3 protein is CAISVQDYGYTF. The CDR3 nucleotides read TGTGCCATCAGTGTCCAGGACTATGGCTACACCTTC.

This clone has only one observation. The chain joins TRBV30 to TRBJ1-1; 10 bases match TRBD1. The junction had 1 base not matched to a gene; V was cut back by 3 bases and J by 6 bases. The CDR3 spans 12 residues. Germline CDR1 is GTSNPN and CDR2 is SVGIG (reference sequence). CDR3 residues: CAWRGQGAEAFF. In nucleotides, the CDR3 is TGTGCCTGGAGAGGACAGGGGGCTGAAGCTTTCTTT.

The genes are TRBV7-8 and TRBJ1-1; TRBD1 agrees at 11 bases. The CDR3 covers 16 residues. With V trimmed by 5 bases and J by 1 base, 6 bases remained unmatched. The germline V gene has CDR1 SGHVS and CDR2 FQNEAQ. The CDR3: CASSARDRGGNTEAFF. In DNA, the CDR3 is TGTGCCAGCAGCGCCCGGGACAGGGGGGGGAACACTGAAGCTTTCTTT.

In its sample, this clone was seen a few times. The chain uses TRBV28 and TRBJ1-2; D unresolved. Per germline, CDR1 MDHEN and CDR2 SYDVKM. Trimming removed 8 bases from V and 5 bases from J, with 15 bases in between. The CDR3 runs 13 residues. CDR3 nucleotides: TGTGCCAGCTCTTCGGGGTCGAGATATGGCTACACCTTC. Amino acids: CASSSGSRYGYTF.

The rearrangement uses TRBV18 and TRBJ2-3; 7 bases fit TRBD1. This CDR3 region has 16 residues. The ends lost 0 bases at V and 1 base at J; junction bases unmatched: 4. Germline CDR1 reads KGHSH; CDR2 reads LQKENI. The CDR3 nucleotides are TGTGCCAGCTCACCACCGAGGGGGACAGGCACAGATACGCAGTATTTT. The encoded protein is CASSPPRGTGTDTQYF. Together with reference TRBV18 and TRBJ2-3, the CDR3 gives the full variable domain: NAGVMQNPRHLVRRRGQEARLRCSPMKGHSHVYWYRQLPEEGLKFMVYLQKENIIDESGMPKERFSAEFPKEGPSILRIQQVVRGDSAAYFCASSPPRGTGTDTQYFGPGTRLTVL.